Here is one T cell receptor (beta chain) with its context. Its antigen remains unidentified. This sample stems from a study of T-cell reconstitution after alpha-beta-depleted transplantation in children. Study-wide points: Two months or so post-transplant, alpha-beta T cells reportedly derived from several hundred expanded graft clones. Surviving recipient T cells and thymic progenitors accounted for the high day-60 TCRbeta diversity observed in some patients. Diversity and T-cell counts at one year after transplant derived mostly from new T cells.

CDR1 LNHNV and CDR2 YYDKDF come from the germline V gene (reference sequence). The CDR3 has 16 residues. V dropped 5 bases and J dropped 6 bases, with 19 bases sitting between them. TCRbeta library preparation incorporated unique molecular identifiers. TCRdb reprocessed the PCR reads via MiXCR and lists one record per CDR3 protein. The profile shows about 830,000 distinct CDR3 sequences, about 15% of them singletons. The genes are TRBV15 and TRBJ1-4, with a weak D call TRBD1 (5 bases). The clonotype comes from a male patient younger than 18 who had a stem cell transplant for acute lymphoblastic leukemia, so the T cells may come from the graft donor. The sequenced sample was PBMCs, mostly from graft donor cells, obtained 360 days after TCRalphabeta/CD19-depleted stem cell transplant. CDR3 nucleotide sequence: TGTGCCACCAGCGAAAGACCCCCAGGGAGGGATGAAAAACTGTTTTTT. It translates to CATSERPPGRDEKLFF.